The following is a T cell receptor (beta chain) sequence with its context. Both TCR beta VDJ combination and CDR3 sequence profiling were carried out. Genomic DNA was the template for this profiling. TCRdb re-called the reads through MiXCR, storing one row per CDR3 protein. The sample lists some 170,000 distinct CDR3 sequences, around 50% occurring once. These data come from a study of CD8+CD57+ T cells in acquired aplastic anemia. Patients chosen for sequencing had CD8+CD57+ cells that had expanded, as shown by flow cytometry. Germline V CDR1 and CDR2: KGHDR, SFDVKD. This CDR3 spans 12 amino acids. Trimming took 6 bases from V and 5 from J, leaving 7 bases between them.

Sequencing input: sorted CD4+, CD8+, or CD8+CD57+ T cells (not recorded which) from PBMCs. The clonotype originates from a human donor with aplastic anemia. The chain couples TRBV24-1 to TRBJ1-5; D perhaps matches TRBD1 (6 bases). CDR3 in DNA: TGTGCCACCAGTAAGGGGGATCAGCCCCAGCATTTT. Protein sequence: CATSKGDQPQHF.